This T cell receptor (beta chain) was profiled in a study of monozygotic twins with cystic fibrosis. Findings and caveats of the study: In this small cohort, shared CDR3 numbers showed no association with age, concordance or disease severity. Low clonality (median around 0.0095) suggested a mostly naive repertoire. In 13 of 16 pairs, V gene usage was closest to the co-twin's. Monozygotic CF twins shared more identical nucleotide clonotypes than unrelated patients.

Assay used: immunoSEQ multiplex PCR; TCRdb lists only in-frame clones, some missing. The sample includes 25,000 to 30,000 clones, 96% of them seen just once. A word on this clone: The antigen is unknown.

V was clipped by 6 bases and J by 6 bases; unmatched bases: 4. CDR3 size: 13 residues. Germline V gene sequence: CDR1 SNHLY, CDR2 FYNNEI. This chain connects TRBV2 to TRBJ2-7, with TRBD2 matching over 11 bases. The sample was blood. The TCR comes from a girl aged 2 to 10 with cystic fibrosis. The CDR3 nucleotides read TGTGCCAGCAGGGCTGGGACTAGCGGCGAGCAGTACTTC. Protein product: CASRAGTSGEQYF.